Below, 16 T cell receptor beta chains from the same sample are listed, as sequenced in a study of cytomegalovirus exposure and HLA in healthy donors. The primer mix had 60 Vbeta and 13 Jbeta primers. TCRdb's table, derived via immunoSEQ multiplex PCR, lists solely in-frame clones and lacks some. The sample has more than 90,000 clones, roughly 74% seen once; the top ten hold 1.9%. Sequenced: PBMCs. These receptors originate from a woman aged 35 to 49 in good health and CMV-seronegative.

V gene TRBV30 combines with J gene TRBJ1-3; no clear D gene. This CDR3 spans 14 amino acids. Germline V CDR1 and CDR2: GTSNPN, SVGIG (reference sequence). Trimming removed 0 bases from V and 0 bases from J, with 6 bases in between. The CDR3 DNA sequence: TGTGCCTGGAGTGTTGAGAGCTCTGGAAACACCATATATTTT. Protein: CAWSVESSGNTIYF.

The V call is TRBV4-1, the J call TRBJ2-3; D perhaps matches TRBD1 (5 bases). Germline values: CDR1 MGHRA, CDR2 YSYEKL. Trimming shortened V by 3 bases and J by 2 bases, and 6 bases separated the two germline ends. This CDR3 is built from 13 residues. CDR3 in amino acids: CASSQGLTDTQYF. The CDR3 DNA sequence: TGCGCCAGCAGCCAGGGGCTCACAGATACGCAGTATTTT.

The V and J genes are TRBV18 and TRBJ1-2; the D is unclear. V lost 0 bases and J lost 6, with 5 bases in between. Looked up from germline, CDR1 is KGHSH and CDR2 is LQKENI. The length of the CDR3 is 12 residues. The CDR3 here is CASSPPHDGYTF. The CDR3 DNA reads TGTGCCAGCTCACCACCCCATGATGGCTACACCTTC.

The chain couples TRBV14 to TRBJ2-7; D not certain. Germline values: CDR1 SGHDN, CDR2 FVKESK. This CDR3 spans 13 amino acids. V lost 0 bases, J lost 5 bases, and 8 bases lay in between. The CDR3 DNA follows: TGTGCCAGCAGCCAAGATTCGGGTCACGAGCAGTACTTC. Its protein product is CASSQDSGHEQYF.

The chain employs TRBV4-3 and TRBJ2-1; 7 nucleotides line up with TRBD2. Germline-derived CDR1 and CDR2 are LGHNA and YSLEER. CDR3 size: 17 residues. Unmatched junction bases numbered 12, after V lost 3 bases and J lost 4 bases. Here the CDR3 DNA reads TGCGCCAGCAGCCAGGCCCTCTCTAGCGGTCTATACAATGAGCAGTTCTTC. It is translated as CASSQALSSGLYNEQFF.

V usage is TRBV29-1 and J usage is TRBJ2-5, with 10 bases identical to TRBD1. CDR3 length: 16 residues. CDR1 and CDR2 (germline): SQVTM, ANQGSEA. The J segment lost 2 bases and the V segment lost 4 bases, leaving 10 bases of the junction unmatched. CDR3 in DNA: TGCAGCGTTGTTGCGGGACAGGGGTTCTCTCAAGAGACCCAGTACTTC. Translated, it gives CSVVAGQGFSQETQYF.

CDR3 in DNA: TGTGCCAGCAGTCCCACGGGATCCGCACTATACGAGCAGTACTTC. It encodes CASSPTGSALYEQYF. The rearrangement uses TRBV6-6 and TRBJ2-7; D is possibly TRBD2 (5 bases). V was clipped by 5 bases and J by 4 bases, with 18 bases between them. CDR3 length: 15 residues. Germline V gives CDR1 MNHNY, CDR2 SVGAGI (reference sequence).

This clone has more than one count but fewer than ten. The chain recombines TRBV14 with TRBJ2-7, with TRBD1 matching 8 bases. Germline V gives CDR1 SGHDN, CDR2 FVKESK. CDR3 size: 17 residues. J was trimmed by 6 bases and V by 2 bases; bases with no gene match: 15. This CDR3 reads CASSQLHTGGKLGEQYF. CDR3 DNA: TGTGCCAGCAGCCAATTACATACAGGGGGAAAGTTGGGCGAGCAGTACTTC.

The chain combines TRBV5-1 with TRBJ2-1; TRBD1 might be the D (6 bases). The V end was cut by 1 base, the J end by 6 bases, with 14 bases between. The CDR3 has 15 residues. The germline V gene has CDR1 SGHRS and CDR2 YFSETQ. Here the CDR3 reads CASSLPRGPGNEQFF. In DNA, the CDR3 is TGCGCCAGCAGCTTGCCCAGGGGTCCTGGCAATGAGCAGTTCTTC. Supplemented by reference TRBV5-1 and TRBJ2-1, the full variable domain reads KAGVTQTPRYLIKTRGQQVTLSCSPISGHRSVSWYQQTPGQGLQFLFEYFSETQRNKGNFPGRFSGRQFSNSRSEMNVSTLELGDSALYLCASSLPRGPGNEQFFGPGTRLTVL.

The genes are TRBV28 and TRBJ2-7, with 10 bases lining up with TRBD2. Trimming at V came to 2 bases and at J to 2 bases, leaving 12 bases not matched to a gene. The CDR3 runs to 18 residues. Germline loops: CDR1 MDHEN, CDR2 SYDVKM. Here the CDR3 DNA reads TGTGCCAGCAGTTTAGGTGGGACAGGACTAGCGGTACCCTACGAGCAGTACTTC. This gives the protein CASSLGGTGLAVPYEQYF.

Written as DNA, the CDR3 is TGTGCCAGTAGAGCAGCGGGACACTACAATGAGCAGTTCTTC. This gives the protein CASRAAGHYNEQFF. The gene calls are TRBV19 and TRBJ2-1; perhaps TRBD2 as D (7 bases). This CDR3 is built from 14 residues. Per germline, CDR1 LNHDA and CDR2 SQIVND (reference sequence). Trimming removed 6 bases from V and 3 bases from J, with 12 bases in between.

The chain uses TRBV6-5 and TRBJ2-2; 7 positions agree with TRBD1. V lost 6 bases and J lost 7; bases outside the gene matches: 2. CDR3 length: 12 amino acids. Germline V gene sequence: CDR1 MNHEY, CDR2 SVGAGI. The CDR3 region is CASSWTGGELFF. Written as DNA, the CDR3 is TGTGCCAGCAGCTGGACAGGCGGGGAGCTGTTTTTT.

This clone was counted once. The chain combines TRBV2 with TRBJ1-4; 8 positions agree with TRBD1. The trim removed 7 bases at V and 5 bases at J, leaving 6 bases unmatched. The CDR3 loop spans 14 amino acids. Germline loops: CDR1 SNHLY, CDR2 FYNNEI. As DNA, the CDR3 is TGTGCCAGCACAGAAGGGACAGGAAATGAAAAACTGTTTTTT. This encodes CASTEGTGNEKLFF.

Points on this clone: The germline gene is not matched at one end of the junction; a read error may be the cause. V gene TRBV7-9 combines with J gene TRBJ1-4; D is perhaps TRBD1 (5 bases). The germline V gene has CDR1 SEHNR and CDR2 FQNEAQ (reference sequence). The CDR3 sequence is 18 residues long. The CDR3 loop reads CSSSLVPSVGLRGEKLFF. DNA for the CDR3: TGTTCCAGCAGCTTAGTCCCCTCGGTAGGACTTCGGGGGGAAAAACTGTTTTTT.

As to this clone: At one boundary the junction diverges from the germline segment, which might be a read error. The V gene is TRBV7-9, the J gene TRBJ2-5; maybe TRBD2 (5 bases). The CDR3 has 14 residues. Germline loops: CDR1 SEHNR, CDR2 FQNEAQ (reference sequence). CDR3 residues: CSSSLNPGQETQYF. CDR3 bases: TGTTCCAGCAGCTTGAATCCGGGGCAAGAGACCCAGTACTTC. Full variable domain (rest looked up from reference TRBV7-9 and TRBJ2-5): DTGVSQNPRHKITKRGQNVTFRCDPISEHNRLYWYRQTLGQGPEFLTYFQNEAQLEKSRLLSDRFSAERPKGSFSTLEIQRTEQGDSAMYLCSSSLNPGQETQYFGPGTRLLVL.

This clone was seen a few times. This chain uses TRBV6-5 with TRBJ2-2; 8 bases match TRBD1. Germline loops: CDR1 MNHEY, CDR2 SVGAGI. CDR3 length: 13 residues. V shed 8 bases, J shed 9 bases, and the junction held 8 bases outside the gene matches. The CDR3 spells CASVPQGARELFF. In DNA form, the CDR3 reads TGTGCCAGCGTCCCCCAGGGGGCGCGGGAGCTGTTTTTT.